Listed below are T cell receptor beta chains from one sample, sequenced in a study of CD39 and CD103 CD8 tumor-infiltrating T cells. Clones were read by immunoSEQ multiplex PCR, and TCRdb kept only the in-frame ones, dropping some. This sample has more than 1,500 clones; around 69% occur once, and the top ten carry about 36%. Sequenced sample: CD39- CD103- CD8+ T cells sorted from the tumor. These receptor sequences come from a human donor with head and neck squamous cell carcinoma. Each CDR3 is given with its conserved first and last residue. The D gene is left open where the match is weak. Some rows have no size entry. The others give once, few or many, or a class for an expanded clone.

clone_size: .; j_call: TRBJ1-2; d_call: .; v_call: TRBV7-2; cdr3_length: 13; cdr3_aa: CASSLEMSLGYTF; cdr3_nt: TGTGCCAGCAGCTTAGAAATGTCCCTTGGCTACACCTTC
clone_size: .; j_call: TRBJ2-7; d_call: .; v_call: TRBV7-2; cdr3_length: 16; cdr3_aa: CASSLILSDRYYEQYF; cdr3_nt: TGTGCCAGCAGCTTGATCCTTTCCGACCGTTACTACGAGCAGTACTTC
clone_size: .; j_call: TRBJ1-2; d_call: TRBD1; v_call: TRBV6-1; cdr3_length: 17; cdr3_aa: CAISEIAKQGWDYGYTF; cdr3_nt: TGTGCCATCAGTGAGATTGCTAAACAGGGGTGGGACTATGGCTACACCTTC
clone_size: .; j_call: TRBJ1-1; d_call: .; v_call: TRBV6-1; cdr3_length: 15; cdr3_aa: CASSLQRTYNTEAFF; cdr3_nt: TGTGCCAGCAGCCTACAAAGGACTTATAACACTGAAGCTTTCTTT
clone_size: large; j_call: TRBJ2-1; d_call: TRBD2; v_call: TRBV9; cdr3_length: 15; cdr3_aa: CASSGLAGALDEQFF; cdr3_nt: TGTGCCAGCAGCGGACTAGCGGGGGCTTTAGATGAGCAGTTCTTC
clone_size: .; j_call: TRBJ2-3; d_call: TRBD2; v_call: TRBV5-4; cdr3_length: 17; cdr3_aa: CASSPLAGGGGTDTQYF; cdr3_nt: TGTGCCAGCAGCCCACTAGCGGGGGGCGGGGGCACAGATACGCAGTATTTT
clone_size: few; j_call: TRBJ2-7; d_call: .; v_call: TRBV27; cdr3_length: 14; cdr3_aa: CASAAGASSYEQYF; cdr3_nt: TGTGCCAGCGCCGCAGGCGCCAGCTCCTACGAGCAGTACTTC
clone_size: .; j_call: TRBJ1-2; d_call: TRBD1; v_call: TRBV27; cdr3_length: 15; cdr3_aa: CASSFNRDSPTGYTF; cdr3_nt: TGTGCCAGCAGTTTTAACCGGGACAGTCCCACTGGCTACACCTTC
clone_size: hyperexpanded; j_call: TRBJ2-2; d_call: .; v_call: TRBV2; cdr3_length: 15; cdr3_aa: CASSDRVVGTGELFF; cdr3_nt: TGTGCCAGCAGTGATAGGGTTGTAGGCACCGGGGAGCTGTTTTTT
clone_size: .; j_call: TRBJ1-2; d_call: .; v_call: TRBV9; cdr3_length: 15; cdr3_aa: CASSGQFKGDYGYTF; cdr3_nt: TGTGCCAGCAGCGGACAGTTTAAAGGGGACTATGGCTACACCTTC
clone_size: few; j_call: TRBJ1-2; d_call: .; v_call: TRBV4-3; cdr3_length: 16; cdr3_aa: CASSQDHVMRGGGYTF; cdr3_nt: TGCGCCAGCAGCCAAGATCACGTCATGAGGGGCGGAGGCTACACCTTC
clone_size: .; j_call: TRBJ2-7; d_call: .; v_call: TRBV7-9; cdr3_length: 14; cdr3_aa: CASSQILGWYEQYF; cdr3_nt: TGTGCCAGCAGCCAAATTCTGGGGTGGTACGAGCAGTACTTC
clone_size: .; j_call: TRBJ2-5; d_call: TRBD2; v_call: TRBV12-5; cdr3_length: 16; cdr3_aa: CASGPELAGLQETQYF; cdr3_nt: TGTGCTAGTGGACCCGAACTAGCGGGGCTGCAAGAGACCCAGTACTTC
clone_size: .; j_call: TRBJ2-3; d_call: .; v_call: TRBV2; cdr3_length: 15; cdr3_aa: CASSDLGQSTDTQYF; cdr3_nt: TGTGCCAGCAGTGATCTAGGACAAAGCACAGATACGCAGTATTTT
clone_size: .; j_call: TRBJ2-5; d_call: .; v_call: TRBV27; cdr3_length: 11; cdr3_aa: CASSPGETQYF; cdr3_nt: TGTGCCAGCAGCCCAGGGGAGACCCAGTACTTC
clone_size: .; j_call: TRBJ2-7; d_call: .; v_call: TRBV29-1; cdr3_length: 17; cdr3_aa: CSVEAWRQESSSYEQYF; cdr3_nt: TGCAGCGTTGAAGCCTGGAGACAGGAATCAAGCTCCTACGAGCAGTACTTC
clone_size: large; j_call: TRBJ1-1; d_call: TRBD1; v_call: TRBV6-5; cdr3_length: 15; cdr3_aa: CASSYLTGGMIEAFF; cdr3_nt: TGTGCCAGCAGTTACCTAACAGGGGGAATGATTGAAGCTTTCTTT
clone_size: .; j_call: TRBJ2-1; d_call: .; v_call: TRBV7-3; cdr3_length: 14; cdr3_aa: CALGRRDGDNEQFF; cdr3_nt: TGTGCCCTGGGGAGGCGGGACGGCGACAATGAGCAGTTCTTC
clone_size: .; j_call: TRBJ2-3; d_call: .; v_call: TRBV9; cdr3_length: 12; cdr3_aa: CASSTTTDTQYF; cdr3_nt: TGTGCCAGCAGCACGACCACAGATACGCAGTATTTT
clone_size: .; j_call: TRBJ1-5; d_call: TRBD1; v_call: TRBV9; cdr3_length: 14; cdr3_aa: CASSVGQGGQPQHF; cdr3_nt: TGTGCCAGCAGCGTAGGACAGGGAGGTCAGCCCCAGCATTTT
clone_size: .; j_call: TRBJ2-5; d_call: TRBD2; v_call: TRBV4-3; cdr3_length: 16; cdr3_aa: CASSQDLAGHQETQYF; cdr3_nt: TGCGCCAGCAGCCAAGATCTAGCGGGGCACCAAGAGACCCAGTACTTC
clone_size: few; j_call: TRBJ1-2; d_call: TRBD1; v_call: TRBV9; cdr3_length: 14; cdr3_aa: CASTEGQGIDGYTF; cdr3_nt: TGTGCCAGCACCGAGGGACAGGGTATTGATGGCTACACCTTC
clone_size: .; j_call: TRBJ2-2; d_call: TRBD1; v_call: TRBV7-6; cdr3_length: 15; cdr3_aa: CASSLGTGDTGELFF; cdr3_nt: TGTGCCAGCAGCTTAGGGACAGGGGACACCGGGGAGCTGTTTTTT
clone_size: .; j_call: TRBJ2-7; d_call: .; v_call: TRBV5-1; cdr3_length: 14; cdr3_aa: CASTEGQGYYEQYF; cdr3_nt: TGCGCCAGCACCGAGGGTCAGGGGTACTACGAGCAGTACTTC
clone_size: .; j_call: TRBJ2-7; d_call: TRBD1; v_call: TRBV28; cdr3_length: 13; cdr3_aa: CASRGTGVNEQYF; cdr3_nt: TGTGCCAGCCGGGGGACAGGGGTAAACGAGCAGTACTTC
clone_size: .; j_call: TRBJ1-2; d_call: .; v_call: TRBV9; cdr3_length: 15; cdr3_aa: CASSAAGQTYDGYTF; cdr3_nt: TGTGCCAGCAGCGCGGCCGGACAGACTTACGATGGCTACACCTTC
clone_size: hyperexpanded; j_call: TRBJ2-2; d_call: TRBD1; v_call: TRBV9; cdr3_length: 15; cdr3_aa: CASSAGTGQTGELFF; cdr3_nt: TGTGCCAGCAGCGCTGGGACAGGGCAGACCGGGGAGCTGTTTTTT
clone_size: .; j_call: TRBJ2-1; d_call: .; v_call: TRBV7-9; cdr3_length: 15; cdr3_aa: CASSLLALANNEQFF; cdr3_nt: TGTGCCAGCAGCTTATTGGCTCTAGCGAACAATGAGCAGTTCTTC
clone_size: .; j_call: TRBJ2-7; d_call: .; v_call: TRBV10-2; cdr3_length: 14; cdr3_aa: CASSEGAWYNEQYF; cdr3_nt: TGCGCCAGCAGTGAGGGGGCCTGGTATAACGAGCAGTACTTC
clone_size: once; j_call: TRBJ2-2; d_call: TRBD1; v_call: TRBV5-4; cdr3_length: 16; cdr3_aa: CASSPGTGGVTGELFF; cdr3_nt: TGTGCCAGCAGCCCCGGGACAGGGGGCGTCACCGGGGAGCTGTTTTTT
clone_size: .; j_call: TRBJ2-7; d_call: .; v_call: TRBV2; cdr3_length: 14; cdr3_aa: CASSTRDRTYEQYF; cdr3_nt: TGTGCCAGCAGTACCAGGGACCGGACCTACGAGCAGTACTTC
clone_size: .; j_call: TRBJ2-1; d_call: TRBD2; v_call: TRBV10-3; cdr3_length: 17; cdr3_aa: CAISESMASGDHNEQFF; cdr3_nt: TGTGCCATCAGTGAGTCGATGGCTAGCGGGGACCACAATGAGCAGTTCTTC
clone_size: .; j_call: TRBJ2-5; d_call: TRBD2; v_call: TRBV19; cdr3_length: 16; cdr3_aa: CASSPGGLAVQETQYF; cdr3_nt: TGTGCCAGTAGTCCTGGGGGACTAGCGGTACAAGAGACCCAGTACTTC
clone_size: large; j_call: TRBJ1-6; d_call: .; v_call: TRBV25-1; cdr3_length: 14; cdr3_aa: CASTQGGYNSPLHF; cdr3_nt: TGTGCCAGCACACAAGGGGGCTATAATTCACCCCTCCACTTT
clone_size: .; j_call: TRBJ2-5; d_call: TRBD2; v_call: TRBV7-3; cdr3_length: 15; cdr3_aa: CASSLYTSGQETQYF; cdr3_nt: TGTGCCAGCAGCTTATATACTAGCGGCCAAGAGACCCAGTACTTC
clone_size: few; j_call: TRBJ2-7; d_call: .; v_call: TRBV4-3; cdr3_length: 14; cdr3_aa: CASSQGLNSYEQYF; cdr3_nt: TGCGCCAGCAGCCAAGGACTGAACTCCTACGAGCAGTACTTC
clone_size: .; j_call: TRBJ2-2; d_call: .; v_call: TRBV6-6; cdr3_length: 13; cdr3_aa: CASSRLYTGELFF; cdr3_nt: TGTGCCAGCAGCCGCCTTTACACCGGGGAGCTGTTTTTT
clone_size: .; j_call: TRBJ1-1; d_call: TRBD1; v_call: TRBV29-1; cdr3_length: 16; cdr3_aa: CSVARDSPLFNTEAFF; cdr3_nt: TGCAGCGTCGCTAGGGACAGCCCGCTTTTTAACACTGAAGCTTTCTTT
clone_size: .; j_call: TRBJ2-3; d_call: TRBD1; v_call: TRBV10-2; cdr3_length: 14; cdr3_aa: CASSPRDRRYTQYF; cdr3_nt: TGCGCCAGCAGTCCCAGGGACAGGAGGTATACGCAGTATTTT
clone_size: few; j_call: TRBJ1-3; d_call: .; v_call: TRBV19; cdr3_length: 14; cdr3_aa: CASSITVSGNTIYF; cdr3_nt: TGTGCCAGTAGTATAACTGTCTCTGGAAACACCATATATTTT
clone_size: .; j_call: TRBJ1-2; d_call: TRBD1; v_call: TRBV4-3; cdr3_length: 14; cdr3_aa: CASSPGQGNYGYTF; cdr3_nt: TGCGCCAGCAGCCCAGGACAGGGAAACTATGGCTACACCTTC
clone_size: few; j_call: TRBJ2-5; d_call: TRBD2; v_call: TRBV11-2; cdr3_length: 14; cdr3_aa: CASSLLAGQETQYF; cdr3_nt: TGTGCCAGCAGCTTACTAGCGGGTCAAGAGACCCAGTACTTC
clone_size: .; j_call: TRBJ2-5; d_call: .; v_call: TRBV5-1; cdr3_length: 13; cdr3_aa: CASSLGLQETQYF; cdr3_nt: TGCGCCAGCAGCTTGGGACTCCAAGAGACCCAGTACTTC
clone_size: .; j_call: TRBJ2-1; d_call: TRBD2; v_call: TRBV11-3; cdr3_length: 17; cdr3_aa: CASSLGSPAGAGDEQFF; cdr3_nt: TGTGCCAGCAGCTTAGGGTCTCCAGCGGGGGCAGGTGATGAGCAGTTCTTC
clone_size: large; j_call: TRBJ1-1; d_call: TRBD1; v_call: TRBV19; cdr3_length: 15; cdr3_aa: CASQDRGVRYTEAFF; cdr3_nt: TGTGCCAGTCAAGACAGGGGCGTGAGGTACACTGAAGCTTTCTTT
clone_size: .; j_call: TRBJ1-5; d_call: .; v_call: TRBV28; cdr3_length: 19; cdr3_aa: CASSLFFPGHTGSNQPQHF; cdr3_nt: TGTGCCAGCAGTTTATTCTTCCCAGGCCATACTGGGAGCAATCAGCCCCAGCATTTT
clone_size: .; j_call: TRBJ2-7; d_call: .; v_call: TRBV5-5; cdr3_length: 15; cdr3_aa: CASSYAATSTYEQYF; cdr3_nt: TGTGCCAGCAGTTACGCCGCGACATCGACCTACGAGCAGTACTTC
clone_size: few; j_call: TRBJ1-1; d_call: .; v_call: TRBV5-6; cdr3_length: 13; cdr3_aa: CASSLIRETEAFF; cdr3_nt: TGTGCCAGCAGCTTGATCCGGGAGACTGAAGCTTTCTTT
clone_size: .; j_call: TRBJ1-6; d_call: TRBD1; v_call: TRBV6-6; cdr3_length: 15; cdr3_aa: CASEISGQGYSPLHF; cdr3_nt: TGTGCCAGCGAGATTTCGGGACAGGGTTATTCACCCCTCCACTTT
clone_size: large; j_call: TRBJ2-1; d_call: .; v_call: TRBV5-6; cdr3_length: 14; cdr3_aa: CASSRAGSDNEQFF; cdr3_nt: TGTGCCAGCAGCAGGGCTGGGAGCGACAATGAGCAGTTCTTC